The next 20 T cell receptor beta chains were all read from a single sample in a study of CD8 T cells in ankylosing spondylitis. TCRdb re-called the 5' RACE reads through MiXCR, storing one row per CDR3 protein. The sample records 350,000 or so distinct CDR3 sequences, about 15% being singletons. The sequenced sample was blood, either unsorted or a sorted T cell fraction (not recorded which). The receptor set was obtained from a male donor with ankylosing spondylitis or in good health (not recorded which).

J is TRBJ2-1 and V is TRBV9; 10 bases align to TRBD1. The germline CDR1 and CDR2 sequences are SGDLS and YYNGEE. Trimming took 0 bases from V and 6 from J; bases not matched to a gene: 3. The CDR3 runs to 15 residues. CDR3 nucleotides: TGTGCCAGCAGCGTAGAGGGACAGGGGTCCAATGAGCAGTTCTTC. Translation gives CASSVEGQGSNEQFF.

DNA for the CDR3: TGTGCCAGCAGTTACGGAGCGGGGGGCACAGATACGCAGTATTTT. This translates into CASSYGAGGTDTQYF. This chain links TRBV6-2 or TRBV6-3 with TRBJ2-3; 8 positions agree with TRBD2. Germline CDR1 and CDR2: MNHEY and SVGEGT. This CDR3 comprises 15 residues. Trimming cost V 2 bases and J 1 base; bases outside gene matches: 2.

This clonotype was detected a few times. This rearrangement joins TRBV20-1 to TRBJ1-4; D remains ambiguous. Per germline, CDR1 DFQATT and CDR2 SNEGSKA (reference sequence). The CDR3 runs to 15 residues. Trimming removed 1 base from V and 3 bases from J, with 12 bases in between. CDR3 residues: CSARATGGPNEKLFF. The CDR3 nucleotides read TGCAGTGCTAGAGCTACGGGAGGCCCTAATGAAAAACTGTTTTTT.

The chain is built from TRBV12-3 or TRBV12-4 and TRBJ2-2; 9 positions agree with TRBD1. The CDR3 runs to 15 residues. With 5 bases clipped from V and 4 bases from J, the junction kept 5 bases outside the gene matches. The CDR3 region is CASSGQGQATGELFF. The CDR3 nucleotides are TGTGCCAGCAGTGGACAGGGGCAGGCCACCGGGGAGCTGTTTTTT.

The sample holds a few counts of this clonotype. The chain has TRBV7-2 and TRBJ1-5; 7 nucleotides line up with TRBD1. The CDR3 runs to 18 residues. V trimming: 0 bases; J trimming: 0 bases; junction bases outside the gene matches: 8. The V gene's germline CDR1 is SGHTA and CDR2 FQGNSA. Here the CDR3 DNA reads TGTGCCAGCAGCTTAGCGACAGGGATGGAGCATAGCAATCAGCCCCAGCATTTT. This translates into CASSLATGMEHSNQPQHF.

In its sample, this clonotype was seen once. The chain employs TRBV27 and TRBJ1-4, with D uncertain. The CDR3 is 12 residues long. Deletions cut 8 bases from V and 7 bases from J, with 11 bases between. Germline lookup yields CDR1 MNHEY and CDR2 SMNVEV (reference sequence). CDR3 in amino acids: CASSFDGEKLFF. The CDR3 bases are TGTGCCAGCTCCTTCGACGGTGAAAAACTGTTTTTT.

V is TRBV5-1 and J is TRBJ1-1, with 8 bases identical to TRBD1. Germline V gene lookup returns CDR1 SGHRS and CDR2 YFSETQ. The CDR3 contains 15 residues. After removal of 3 bases from V and 1 base from J, the junction contained 5 bases not matched to a gene. CDR3 sequence reads: CASSSRTGQNTEAFF. The CDR3 DNA is TGCGCCAGCAGCTCCCGGACAGGGCAGAACACTGAAGCTTTCTTT.

The chain carries TRBV3-1 and TRBJ2-1; 11 positions match TRBD2. V trimming: 4 bases; J trimming: 9 bases; junction bases outside the gene matches: 11. The CDR3 has 16 residues. Germline V gene data show CDR1 as LGHDT and CDR2 as YNNKEL (reference sequence). The CDR3 reads CASSRPLAGVISEQFF. Written as DNA, the CDR3 is TGTGCCAGCAGCCGCCCACTAGCGGGAGTCATCAGTGAGCAGTTCTTC.

This clonotype showed up just a few times. This chain links TRBV12-3 or TRBV12-4 with TRBJ1-6; D remains ambiguous. Trimming took off 6 bases at V and 7 bases at J, with 13 bases between the two ends. The CDR3 is 14 residues long. CDR3 amino acids: CASRVRGRNSPLHF. CDR3 sequence (DNA): TGTGCCAGCAGGGTACGGGGAAGAAATTCACCCCTCCACTTT.

This chain connects TRBV5-1 to TRBJ2-1; the D is unclear. Trimming cost V 4 bases and J 3 bases, with 14 bases left between them. CDR1 is SGHRS, CDR2 YFSETQ, per germline. This CDR3 is 15 amino acids long. The CDR3: CASSLSDGFYNEQFF. The CDR3 bases are TGCGCCAGCAGCCTCTCGGACGGGTTCTACAATGAGCAGTTCTTC.

V gene TRBV5-1 combines with J gene TRBJ2-1, with 10 bases fitting TRBD2. V lost 0 bases, J lost 4 bases, and 4 bases stayed unmatched. This CDR3 has 16 residues. CDR1 is SGHRS, CDR2 YFSETQ, per germline. CDR3 nucleotide sequence: TGCGCCAGCAGCTTGGAGGCTAGCGGGAGTTACAATGAGCAGTTCTTC. The encoded protein is CASSLEASGSYNEQFF.

J is TRBJ1-1 and V is TRBV5-1; a possible D gene is TRBD1 (5 bases). This CDR3 region has 17 residues. Per germline, CDR1 SGHRS and CDR2 YFSETQ. V was pared by 2 bases and J by 3 bases, with 20 bases between. The CDR3 region has the DNA TGCGCCAGCAGCTTAAGGGGCGGCGCGGTTGGTGACACTGAAGCTTTCTTT. As protein: CASSLRGGAVGDTEAFF.

In this sample, this clonotype turned up a few times. CDR3 in DNA: TGTGCCAGCAGCCAAGAACAGGGGGCAGTGGGAGAGCAGTACTTC. Translation gives CASSQEQGAVGEQYF. V gene TRBV3-1 combines with J gene TRBJ2-7, with 9 positions matching TRBD1. In germline, CDR1 is LGHDT, CDR2 YNNKEL (reference sequence). The CDR3 loop spans 15 amino acids. V dropped 0 bases and J dropped 7; count of bases not matched to a gene: 7.

This clonotype has more than one count but fewer than ten. The junction shows a germline mismatch at one end, possibly a read error. V is TRBV5-1 and J is TRBJ2-4; D is uncertain. CDR3 size: 14 residues. The germline V gene encodes CDR1 SGHRS and CDR2 YFSETQ. The CDR3 DNA follows: TGCGCCAGCAGCTTGGACAGTCCCAAGAACATTCAGTACTTC. The encoded protein is CASSLDSPKNIQYF.

V and J are TRBV5-6 and TRBJ1-6; D remains ambiguous. The CDR3 loop spans 13 amino acids. Trimming removed 6 bases from V and 9 bases from J, with 13 bases in between. Germline CDR1 reads SGHDT; CDR2 reads YYEEEE. Here the CDR3 reads CASTLLAGSPLHF. The CDR3 bases are TGTGCCAGCACCCTCCTAGCGGGTTCACCCCTCCACTTT.

This clonotype appeared a few times. This rearrangement joins TRBV5-1 to TRBJ2-5, with 7 bases lining up with TRBD2. Looked up from germline, CDR1 is SGHRS and CDR2 is YFSETQ. There are 14 residues in the CDR3. Trimming at V came to 4 bases and at J to 2 bases, leaving 5 bases not matched to a gene. Here the CDR3 DNA reads TGCGCCAGCAGCATAGGGAGGGATCAAGAGACCCAGTACTTC. It encodes CASSIGRDQETQYF. Full variable domain (missing parts from reference TRBV5-1 and TRBJ2-5): KAGVTQTPRYLIKTRGQQVTLSCSPISGHRSVSWYQQTPGQGLQFLFEYFSETQRNKGNFPGRFSGRQFSNSRSEMNVSTLELGDSALYLCASSIGRDQETQYFGPGTRLLVL.

This clonotype has only a few counts. The chain has TRBV4-1 and TRBJ1-5; the match to TRBD1 covers 10 bases. Germline CDR1 MGHRA, CDR2 YSYEKL. The V segment lost 3 bases and the J segment 1 base; nucleotides outside the gene matches: 9. The CDR3 totals 18 residues. CDR3 in DNA: TGCGCCAGCAGCCACGGGACAGGGGCGGGTAAGAGCAATCAGCCCCAGCATTTT. Its protein is CASSHGTGAGKSNQPQHF.

This clonotype turned up a few times. The chain links TRBV12-3 or TRBV12-4 to TRBJ1-1; no clear D. CDR3 length: 14 amino acids. Trimming shortened V by 4 bases and J by 5 bases, and 14 bases separated the two germline ends. The CDR3 coding sequence is TGTGCCAGCAGTTCCCGGGCCCTAGGGACTGAAGCTTTCTTT. Encoded protein: CASSSRALGTEAFF.

The V gene is TRBV12-3 or TRBV12-4, the J gene TRBJ1-2, with D perhaps matching TRBD1 (6 bases). This CDR3 is 13 amino acids long. Between the trimmed V and J ends, which lost 5 bases and 6 bases, there was a span of 13 bases. The CDR3, as DNA: TGTGCCAGCAGTCTTACAGGGCTGGATGGCTACACCTTC. It yields the protein CASSLTGLDGYTF.

This clonotype was recorded at least ten times. This CDR3 is CASSLEGGRGRVYSNQPQHF. CDR3 bases: TGTGCCAGCAGCTTAGAAGGGGGTAGGGGCCGGGTTTATAGCAATCAGCCCCAGCATTTT. The genes are TRBV7-8 and TRBJ1-5; tentative D call: TRBD1 (6 bases). The CDR3 extends over 20 amino acids. From germline, CDR1 is SGHVS and CDR2 FQNEAQ. The germline V and J ends were trimmed by 1 base and 0 bases, with 22 bases remaining between them.